In this sample, the clone carrying this T cell receptor (beta chain) turned up many times. The data were taken from a study of T-cell reconstitution after alpha-beta-depleted transplantation in children. Germline lookup yields CDR1 SGHRS and CDR2 YFSETQ. V lost 4 bases, J lost 6 bases, and 8 bases stayed unmatched. The CDR3 is 14 residues long. A library of TCRbeta sequences, prepared with unique molecular identifiers, was generated. One entry per CDR3 protein, called by TCRdb with MiXCR from the PCR reads. The sample includes 150,000 to 250,000 distinct CDR3 sequences, less than 15% of them seen just once.

The sequencing here drew on PBMCs from the stem cell graft donor, taken from the stem cell graft. The receptor was isolated from a human donor who donated a stem cell graft to a child with acute lymphoblastic leukemia. The V gene is TRBV5-1, the J gene TRBJ2-3, with 7 bases that match TRBD2. The CDR3 protein is CASSRDYARDTQYF. For the CDR3, the DNA is TGCGCCAGCAGCAGGGACTACGCCCGGGATACGCAGTATTTT.